The 23 T cell receptor beta chains below were found in one sample sequenced in a study of blood T cell repertoires in COVID-19. Clones were read by immunoSEQ multiplex PCR, and TCRdb kept only the in-frame ones, dropping some. The top ten hold about 3% of the sample, which has more than 350,000 clones, 80% to 90% seen once. Material for sequencing was peripheral blood. These receptors were obtained from a woman aged 25 to 39 with COVID-19, enrolled during active disease.

This sequence joins TRBV19 and TRBJ1-2; 9 bases match TRBD1. The ends lost 3 bases at V and 8 bases at J; junction bases unmatched: 19. The germline gives CDR1 LNHDA, CDR2 SQIVND (reference sequence). This CDR3 comprises 18 residues. Here the CDR3 reads CASSIVAGTGIDSLGYTF. The CDR3 bases are TGTGCCAGTAGTATTGTAGCAGGGACAGGGATCGATTCTTTGGGCTACACCTTC.

This rearrangement joins TRBV27 to TRBJ2-2; D is undetermined. Deletions cut 6 bases from V and 4 bases from J, with 9 bases between. This CDR3 contains 13 residues. The germline V gene has CDR1 MNHEY and CDR2 SMNVEV (reference sequence). CDR3 sequence (DNA): TGTGCCAGCAGCCTCGGAGCCACCGGGGAGCTGTTTTTT. As protein: CASSLGATGELFF.

CDR3 bases: TGTGCCAGCAGTTTCGGCTACAATGAGCAGTTCTTC. Protein: CASSFGYNEQFF. The chain carries TRBV28 and TRBJ2-1; no definite D call. CDR3 size: 12 residues. CDR1 is MDHEN and CDR2 is SYDVKM in the germline V gene. V was shortened by 3 bases and J by 3 bases, with 3 bases between the two germline ends.

The V gene is TRBV11-3, the J gene TRBJ1-5, with 7 bases that match TRBD1. The CDR3 is 14 amino acids. From germline, CDR1 is SGHNT and CDR2 YENEEA. The junction had 12 bases not matched to a gene; V was cut back by 10 bases and J by 6 bases. CDR3 sequence: CATGRAGGSQPQHF. The CDR3 DNA reads TGTGCCACCGGGAGGGCAGGGGGTAGTCAGCCCCAGCATTTT.

V usage is TRBV11-3 and J usage is TRBJ1-1; weak D call: TRBD1 (5 bases). V lost 1 base, J lost 0 bases, and 9 bases lay in between. Germline CDR1 reads SGHNT; CDR2 reads YENEEA. The CDR3 loop spans 15 amino acids. CDR3 coding DNA: TGTGCCAGCAGCTTAGTCGGAGGGGTGAACACTGAAGCTTTCTTT. Its protein product is CASSLVGGVNTEAFF.

V gene TRBV19 combines with J gene TRBJ2-3; tentative D call: TRBD1 (5 bases). This CDR3 contains 14 residues. Per germline, CDR1 LNHDA and CDR2 SQIVND (reference sequence). The ends were cut back, 7 bases at V and 1 base at J, with 12 bases in the middle. The CDR3 sequence: CASKDTIGTDTQYF. The CDR3 coding sequence is TGTGCCAGTAAGGACACTATCGGCACAGATACGCAGTATTTT.

V usage is TRBV10-2 and J usage is TRBJ1-4; perhaps TRBD1 as D (5 bases). The CDR3 extends over 17 amino acids. Per the germline V gene, CDR1 is WSHSY and CDR2 is SAAADI. V was trimmed by 3 bases and J by 8 bases, leaving 22 bases between them. CDR3 in amino acids: CASSDGARTGTLEKLFF. The DNA for the CDR3 is TGCGCCAGCAGTGATGGGGCTCGGACCGGGACTCTGGAAAAACTGTTTTTT.

The chain carries TRBV7-2 and TRBJ1-6, with D unresolved. Germline V lookup: CDR1 SGHTA, CDR2 FQGNSA. CDR3 length: 17 amino acids. The germline V and J ends were trimmed by 0 bases and 0 bases, with 9 bases remaining between them. The CDR3 DNA sequence: TGTGCCAGCAGCTTAGCTACGGGGAGCTCCTATAATTCACCCCTCCACTTT. Translated, it gives CASSLATGSSYNSPLHF.

V usage is TRBV24-1 and J usage is TRBJ2-2; the D gene is possibly TRBD2 (5 bases). The germline CDR1 and CDR2 sequences are KGHDR and SFDVKD. V shed 1 base and J shed 7 bases, with 15 bases lying between them. The CDR3 is made up of 16 amino acids. The CDR3: CATSDFRADRGGELFF. The CDR3 bases are TGTGCCACCAGTGATTTCCGAGCGGACCGGGGCGGGGAGCTGTTTTTT.

The chain carries TRBV19 and TRBJ1-2, with D perhaps matching TRBD1 (5 bases). V was shortened by 5 bases and J by 1 base, with 11 bases between the two germline ends. The CDR3 has 14 residues. Per the germline V gene, CDR1 is LNHDA and CDR2 is SQIVND (reference sequence). CDR3 sequence: CASSYDSRNYGYTF. CDR3 sequence (DNA): TGTGCCAGTAGTTACGACAGCCGTAACTATGGCTACACCTTC. The whole variable domain, filled in from reference TRBV19 and TRBJ1-2, reads DGGITQSPKYLFRKEGQNVTLSCEQNLNHDAMYWYRQDPGQGLRLIYYSQIVNDFQKGDIAEGYSVSREKKESFPLTVTSAQKNPTAFYLCASSYDSRNYGYTFGSGTRLTVV.

The chain uses TRBV27 and TRBJ2-3; 8 bases are a match to TRBD1. Germline V gives CDR1 MNHEY, CDR2 SMNVEV (reference sequence). The V gene end was trimmed by 5 bases and the J gene end by 2 bases; junction bases not matched to a gene: 15. This CDR3 has 18 amino acids. CDR3 sequence (DNA): TGTGCCAGCAGTCCCACCCACTGGGACAGGACACTCACAGATACGCAGTATTTT. Its protein is CASSPTHWDRTLTDTQYF.

The chain couples TRBV7-2 to TRBJ1-2; a possible D gene is TRBD1 (5 bases). The germline V gene encodes CDR1 SGHTA and CDR2 FQGNSA. This CDR3 is built from 16 residues. Trimming took off 1 base at V and 4 bases at J, with 16 bases between the two ends. The CDR3 here is CASSLGRDSNIYGYTF. Written as DNA, the CDR3 is TGTGCCAGCAGCTTAGGCAGGGACTCGAATATCTATGGCTACACCTTC.

J is TRBJ1-2 and V is TRBV27; 8 nucleotides line up with TRBD1. Germline V lookup: CDR1 MNHEY, CDR2 SMNVEV (reference sequence). Losses at the gene ends were 5 bases for V and 7 bases for J; bases not matched to a gene: 12. The length of the CDR3 is 15 residues. CDR3 nucleotides: TGTGCCAGCAGTCCGACCCCAGGGGGCGCAGGTGGCTACACCTTC. It encodes CASSPTPGGAGGYTF.

V usage is TRBV7-6 and J usage is TRBJ1-1; D gene uncertain. CDR1 and CDR2 (germline): SGHVS, FNYEAQ. The CDR3 contains 13 residues. Trimming took off 5 bases at V and 1 base at J, with 8 bases between the two ends. CDR3 in amino acids: CASSKIRNTEAFF. The CDR3 DNA reads as TGTGCCAGCAGCAAAATCAGGAACACTGAAGCTTTCTTT.

DNA of the CDR3: TGTGCCAGTAGTATGGGGAGCAGGGGGCGAGCGAACACCGGGGAGCTGTTTTTT. The encoded protein is CASSMGSRGRANTGELFF. The genes are TRBV19 and TRBJ2-2; 8 nucleotides line up with TRBD1. This CDR3 is 18 amino acids long. Per germline, CDR1 LNHDA and CDR2 SQIVND (reference sequence). V lost 3 bases and J lost 0; bases outside the gene matches: 9.

The J gene is TRBJ2-3, the V gene TRBV9, with 10 bases that match TRBD2. Per the germline V gene, CDR1 is SGDLS and CDR2 is YYNGEE. The CDR3 covers 18 residues. V dropped 3 bases and J dropped 4; count of bases not matched to a gene: 14. The CDR3 DNA sequence: TGTGCCAGCAGCGAGGGGATAGCGGGAGGCCTTGGGGCAGATACGCAGTATTTT. Its translation is CASSEGIAGGLGADTQYF.

The chain links TRBV2 to TRBJ2-2; D is undetermined. The germline CDR1 and CDR2 sequences are SNHLY and FYNNEI. CDR3 size: 16 residues. The V and J ends lost 6 bases and 4 bases respectively, with 18 bases between them. CDR3 sequence: CASSAGSLLLTGELFF. The CDR3 bases are TGTGCCAGCAGCGCAGGAAGCCTTCTACTCACCGGGGAGCTGTTTTTT. Combining the CDR3 with reference TRBV2 and TRBJ2-2 gives the whole variable domain EPEVTQTPSHQVTQMGQEVILRCVPISNHLYFYWYRQILGQKVEFLVSFYNNEISEKSEIFDDQFSVERPDGSNFTLKIRSTKLEDSAMYFCASSAGSLLLTGELFFGEGSRLTVL.

The rearrangement links TRBV18 to TRBJ2-4, with D possibly being TRBD1 (6 bases). The germline V and J ends were trimmed by 0 bases and 2 bases, with 17 bases remaining between them. Germline V lookup: CDR1 KGHSH, CDR2 LQKENI. The CDR3 loop spans 18 amino acids. The CDR3 reads CASSPPNNRAVTKNIQYF. The CDR3 bases are TGTGCCAGCTCACCACCGAATAACAGGGCGGTAACCAAAAACATTCAGTACTTC.

V and J are TRBV5-4 and TRBJ2-7; a possible D gene is TRBD1 (6 bases). The CDR3 has 16 residues. V was clipped by 4 bases and J by 0 bases, with 17 bases between them. Germline CDR1 reads SGHNT; CDR2 reads YYREEE (reference sequence). The CDR3 loop reads CASSRNTGGPSYEQYF. The CDR3 DNA reads TGTGCCAGCAGCCGCAACACTGGGGGCCCCTCCTACGAGCAGTACTTC.

V and J are TRBV10-3 and TRBJ2-1, with D perhaps matching TRBD1 (5 bases). The V end was cut by 6 bases, the J end by 2 bases, with 20 bases between. The CDR3 totals 17 residues. The germline V gene has CDR1 ENHRY and CDR2 SYGVKD. The CDR3 loop is CAISILGQRQAYNEQFF. DNA for the CDR3: TGTGCCATCAGCATACTGGGGCAGCGCCAAGCCTACAATGAGCAGTTCTTC.

This chain uses TRBV4-3 with TRBJ2-3, with TRBD2 matching 11 bases. Germline V gives CDR1 LGHNA, CDR2 YSLEER. Trimming cost V 4 bases and J 8 bases; bases outside gene matches: 8. This CDR3 region has 15 residues. The CDR3 region has the DNA TGCGCCAGCAGCCGAGCTAGCGGGGGGATGACTACGCAGTATTTT. This translates into CASSRASGGMTTQYF.

V is TRBV6-2 or TRBV6-3 and J is TRBJ2-1; unclear D gene. CDR3 length equals 12 residues. Trimming stripped 5 bases from V and 9 bases from J, with 11 bases between. CDR1 and CDR2 (germline): MNHEY, SVGEGT. In DNA form, the CDR3 reads TGTGCCAGCAGTCCGGTGTCGATTGAGCAGTTCTTC. Its translation is CASSPVSIEQFF.

The J gene is TRBJ1-1, the V gene TRBV4-3; D remains unclear. The CDR3 runs to 15 residues. The germline CDR1 and CDR2 sequences are LGHNA and YSLEER. V shed 1 base and J shed 5 bases, with 14 bases lying between them. CDR3 loop: CASSQGFYAGTEAFF. The CDR3, as DNA: TGCGCCAGCAGCCAAGGGTTCTATGCGGGGACTGAAGCTTTCTTT.